A selection of T cell receptor beta chains follows, all from one sample in a study of response to subunit inactivated influenza vaccine. Each CDR3 protein gets one entry after TCRdb re-called the RT-PCR reads with MiXCR. The sample consists of 290,000 or so distinct CDR3 sequences, 22% of them appearing once. The input for sequencing was PBMCs from blood, taken less than 22 months after vaccination. The receptors shown here come from a man between 50 and 69 years old who received an inactivated influenza vaccine. The CDR3 runs from the conserved cysteine through the conserved F or W. D genes are given only for firm matches. Not every row has a clone size; where given, it reads once, few, many or a size class.

TRBV30,TRBD1,TRBJ1-5,few,CAWDRGESQPQHF,TGTGCCTGGGACAGGGGGGAGAGTCAGCCCCAGCATTTT
TRBV6-2/TRBV6-3,TRBD2,TRBJ2-3,many,CASSGGSTDTQYF,TGTGCCAGTTCGGGGGGGAGCACAGATACGCAGTATTTT
TRBV24-1,TRBD2,TRBJ2-2,.,CATSDFSGRFTGELFF,TGTGCCACCAGTGATTTCAGCGGGAGGTTCACCGGGGAGCTGTTTTTT
TRBV29-1,TRBD2,TRBJ2-7,once,CSVEWRASGNNYEQYF,TGCAGCGTTGAATGGAGGGCCAGCGGGAATAACTACGAGCAGTACTTC
TRBV2,TRBD1,TRBJ1-1,few,CASGDSWYTEAFF,TGTGCCAGCGGGGACAGTTGGTACACTGAAGCTTTCTTT
TRBV7-2,.,TRBJ2-3,.,CASSLGLGYTDTQYF,TGTGCCAGCAGCTTAGGGCTCGGCTACACAGATACGCAGTATTTT
TRBV12-3/TRBV12-4,.,TRBJ1-1,many,CASSWKLAVEAFF,TGTGCCAGCAGTTGGAAACTGGCAGTTGAAGCTTTCTTT
TRBV5-5,.,TRBJ1-2,few,CASSLEGDYGYTF,TGTGCCAGCAGCTTGGAAGGTGACTATGGCTACACCTTC
TRBV4-3,.,TRBJ2-1,.,CASSQDRGAPGNEQFF,TGCGCCAGCAGCCAAGATAGGGGGGCCCCGGGTAATGAGCAGTTCTTC
TRBV7-8,.,TRBJ1-1,.,CASSPTGGAFF,TGTGCCAGCAGCCCAACAGGAGGAGCTTTCTTT
TRBV20-1,.,TRBJ1-3,many,CSAPAGSRDTIYF,TGCAGTGCCCCCGCGGGGAGTCGGGACACCATATATTTT
TRBV7-9,.,TRBJ1-3,.,CASSPDFSGNTIYF,TGTGCCAGCAGCCCCGACTTCTCTGGAAACACCATATATTTT
TRBV5-1,TRBD1,TRBJ1-5,few,CASSLETGFNQPQHF,TGCGCCAGCAGCTTGGAGACAGGGTTCAATCAGCCCCAGCATTTT
TRBV2,.,TRBJ2-7,.,CASDPTVIRYEQYF,TGTGCCAGCGATCCTACGGTAATCCGCTACGAGCAGTACTTC
TRBV6-2/TRBV6-3,.,TRBJ2-1,.,CASSFDLRTPGLYNEQFF,TGTGCCAGCAGTTTTGACTTGCGGACCCCAGGCCTCTACAATGAGCAGTTCTTC
TRBV5-6,.,TRBJ2-3,.,CASSLRFGGYTDTQYF,TGTGCCAGCAGCTTGCGGTTCGGCGGGTACACAGATACGCAGTATTTT
TRBV11-2,TRBD1,TRBJ1-5,many,CASSLGGTGSYSNQPQHF,TGTGCCAGCAGCTTAGGTGGGACAGGGTCCTATAGCAATCAGCCCCAGCATTTT
TRBV4-3,.,TRBJ2-1,.,CASSQKARRDYNEQFF,TGCGCCAGCAGCCAGAAGGCCCGGCGGGATTACAATGAGCAGTTCTTC
TRBV29-1,.,TRBJ1-2,many,CSVEVRGPNYGYTF,TGCAGCGTTGAAGTTCGGGGGCCTAACTATGGCTACACCTTC
TRBV7-2,.,TRBJ2-7,.,CASSPHKGSFGEQYF,TGTGCCAGCAGCCCGCACAAGGGGTCATTCGGCGAGCAGTACTTC
TRBV3-1,TRBD1,TRBJ1-4,once,CASSPGQGYNEKLFF,TGTGCCAGCAGCCCAGGACAGGGGTATAATGAAAAACTGTTTTTT
TRBV4-1,.,TRBJ1-4,.,CASSQPWGERATNEKLFF,TGCGCCAGCAGCCAACCTTGGGGAGAGAGAGCAACTAATGAAAAACTGTTTTTT
TRBV11-2,.,TRBJ2-5,.,CASSIFLSSGQLQETQYF,TGTGCCAGCAGCATTTTCCTCTCGTCCGGACAGCTCCAAGAGACCCAGTACTTC
TRBV12-3/TRBV12-4,TRBD2,TRBJ2-7,many,CASRRTSGSLEQYF,TGTGCCAGCAGAAGGACTAGCGGGAGTCTCGAGCAGTACTTC
TRBV7-9,TRBD2,TRBJ2-2,many,CASSRGLVKGTGELFF,TGTGCCAGCAGCCGGGGACTAGTTAAAGGCACCGGGGAGCTGTTTTTT
TRBV12-3/TRBV12-4,TRBD1,TRBJ1-6,many,CASSPQLTGGRSPLHF,TGTGCCAGCAGTCCGCAATTGACAGGGGGCCGGTCACCCCTCCACTTT
TRBV3-1,.,TRBJ2-7,.,CASGPRLDSSEQYF,TGTGCCAGCGGGCCTAGACTAGATTCCAGCGAGCAGTACTTC
TRBV18,.,TRBJ2-3,.,CASSPPGNTDTQYF,TGTGCCAGCTCACCACCAGGGAACACAGATACGCAGTATTTT
TRBV27,.,TRBJ2-1,.,CASSATLRANEQFF,TGTGCCAGCAGTGCCACCCTAAGGGCCAATGAGCAGTTCTTC
TRBV29-1,.,TRBJ2-7,.,CSVAGLNYEQYF,TGCAGCGTTGCTGGACTCAACTACGAGCAGTACTTC
TRBV12-3/TRBV12-4,.,TRBJ1-4,few,CASSFSGRGEKLFF,TGTGCCAGCAGTTTTTCAGGGCGGGGTGAAAAACTGTTTTTT
TRBV4-1,TRBD1,TRBJ1-4,.,CASSQDKAGGNEKLFF,TGCGCCAGCAGCCAAGATAAGGCAGGGGGTAATGAAAAACTGTTTTTT
TRBV20-1,TRBD2,TRBJ2-1,many,CSARDPPKPGGPGNEQFF,TGCAGTGCTAGAGACCCGCCCAAGCCGGGAGGGCCTGGTAATGAGCAGTTCTTC
TRBV3-1,.,TRBJ1-3,.,CASSRGSPGNTIYF,TGTGCCAGCAGCCGAGGCTCCCCTGGAAACACCATATATTTT
TRBV12-3/TRBV12-4,.,TRBJ2-7,.,CASTQSPPGVHSYEQYF,TGTGCCAGCACCCAATCACCCCCCGGGGTACACTCCTACGAGCAGTACTTC
TRBV4-2,.,TRBJ2-5,.,CASSQDQTVAAQETQYF,TGTGCCAGCAGCCAAGATCAAACCGTGGCAGCCCAAGAGACCCAGTACTTC
TRBV20-1,TRBD2,TRBJ2-1,.,CSAPKRRQGLGTSVYNEQFF,TGCAGTGCCCCCAAGCGACGACAGGGGTTGGGGACTAGCGTCTACAATGAGCAGTTCTTC
TRBV6-1,TRBD1,TRBJ2-5,.,CASRSPGTGGGKKYF,TGTGCCAGCAGAAGCCCCGGGACAGGGGGAGGGAAAAAGTACTTC
TRBV6-1,.,TRBJ1-2,.,CASRQHEPNYGYTF,TGTGCCAGCAGACAACACGAACCTAACTATGGCTACACCTTC
TRBV29-1,TRBD2,TRBJ2-1,.,CSVVPGTTGNEQFF,TGCAGCGTTGTTCCCGGGACTACCGGAAATGAGCAGTTCTTC
TRBV18,.,TRBJ2-1,few,CASSPPAALYNEQFF,TGTGCCAGCTCACCACCGGCCGCACTCTACAATGAGCAGTTCTTC
TRBV29-1,.,TRBJ1-4,many,CSGKQSLNEKLFF,TGCAGCGGGAAACAGAGTCTTAATGAAAAACTGTTTTTT
TRBV7-9,TRBD1,TRBJ2-7,.,CASSYRQGHTYEQYF,TGTGCCAGCAGCTACAGACAGGGGCATACCTACGAGCAGTACTTC
TRBV4-3,.,TRBJ2-7,.,CASSQDHVSPYEQYF,TGCGCCAGCAGCCAAGATCACGTCAGCCCCTACGAGCAGTACTTC
TRBV28,.,TRBJ2-6,.,CATYKGPGANVLTF,TGTGCCACCTATAAAGGGCCCGGGGCCAACGTCCTGACTTTC
TRBV3-1,.,TRBJ1-6,.,CASSQGLTVGSPLHF,TGTGCCAGCAGCCAAGGTCTCACAGTTGGGTCACCCCTCCACTTT
TRBV3-1,.,TRBJ1-4,.,CASSRERNEKLFF,TGTGCCAGCAGCCGCGAACGAAATGAAAAACTGTTTTTT
TRBV28,.,TRBJ2-1,.,CASSFPGSSYNEQFF,TGTGCCAGCAGTTTTCCAGGCTCATCCTACAATGAGCAGTTCTTC
TRBV27,.,TRBJ1-1,many,CASSLHRDTEAFF,TGTGCCAGCAGTTTACACAGGGACACTGAAGCTTTCTTT
TRBV20-1,TRBD1,TRBJ2-5,.,CSVQTGGIETQYF,TGCAGTGTCCAGACAGGGGGCATCGAGACCCAGTACTTC
TRBV3-1,.,TRBJ1-4,.,CASSQIQANEKLFF,TGTGCCAGCAGCCAAATACAGGCTAATGAAAAACTGTTTTTT
TRBV7-9,TRBD1,TRBJ1-5,.,CASSTGQGLGQPQHF,TGTGCCAGCAGCACGGGACAGGGGCTTGGACAGCCCCAGCATTTT
TRBV15,TRBD1,TRBJ2-7,few,CATSSTGGAGEQYF,TGTGCCACCAGCAGCACAGGGGGCGCGGGGGAGCAGTACTTC
TRBV2,TRBD2,TRBJ2-5,.,CASVGTSLLQTQYF,TGTGCCAGCGTGGGGACTAGTCTGCTTCAGACCCAGTACTTC
TRBV12-3/TRBV12-4,TRBD2,TRBJ2-3,few,CASSPWTSGSTDTQYF,TGTGCCAGCAGTCCGTGGACTAGCGGTAGCACAGATACGCAGTATTTT
TRBV20-1,.,TRBJ2-1,.,CSASSTYRQFF,TGCAGTGCTAGCAGCACATATAGGCAGTTCTTC
TRBV6-2/TRBV6-3,.,TRBJ2-1,many,CASGYNEQFF,TGTGCCAGCGGGTACAATGAGCAGTTCTTC
TRBV6-5,.,TRBJ1-2,.,CASSYSYLALGGYTF,TGTGCCAGCAGTTACTCGTATTTGGCCTTGGGGGGCTACACCTTC
TRBV20-1,.,TRBJ1-2,.,CSASDGQPFRYTF,TGCAGTGCTAGTGATGGCCAGCCCTTTCGCTACACCTTC
TRBV20-1,.,TRBJ1-5,.,CSARDTQISNQPQHF,TGCAGTGCTAGAGATACCCAGATTAGCAATCAGCCCCAGCATTTT